This T cell receptor beta chain was captured by sequencing in a study of blood T cell repertoires in COVID-19. Across the study: PBMCs, B-cell-depleted T cells, or T cells provided the cDNA or gDNA that made up the material.

Trimming took 10 bases from V and 0 from J, leaving 9 bases between them. Germline V CDR1 and CDR2: KGHDR, SFDVKD. CDR3 size: 13 residues. Authors' processing steps: Amplifying reference gene primers gave estimates of nucleated cell counts. Assay: immunoSEQ multiplex PCR; the TCRdb copy retains only in-frame clones and omits some. The DNA was the basis for D and trimming; V, J and clone size are from that table. This table holds around 72,000 clones, approximately 87% found once. The receptor's source is a man aged 50-59 years with active COVID-19. Sample: peripheral blood. J is TRBJ1-3 and V is TRBV24-1; tentatively, D is TRBD1 (6 bases). The DNA of the CDR3 is TGTGCCACGACAGGCCGCTCTGGAAACACCATATATTTT. It codes for CATTGRSGNTIYF.